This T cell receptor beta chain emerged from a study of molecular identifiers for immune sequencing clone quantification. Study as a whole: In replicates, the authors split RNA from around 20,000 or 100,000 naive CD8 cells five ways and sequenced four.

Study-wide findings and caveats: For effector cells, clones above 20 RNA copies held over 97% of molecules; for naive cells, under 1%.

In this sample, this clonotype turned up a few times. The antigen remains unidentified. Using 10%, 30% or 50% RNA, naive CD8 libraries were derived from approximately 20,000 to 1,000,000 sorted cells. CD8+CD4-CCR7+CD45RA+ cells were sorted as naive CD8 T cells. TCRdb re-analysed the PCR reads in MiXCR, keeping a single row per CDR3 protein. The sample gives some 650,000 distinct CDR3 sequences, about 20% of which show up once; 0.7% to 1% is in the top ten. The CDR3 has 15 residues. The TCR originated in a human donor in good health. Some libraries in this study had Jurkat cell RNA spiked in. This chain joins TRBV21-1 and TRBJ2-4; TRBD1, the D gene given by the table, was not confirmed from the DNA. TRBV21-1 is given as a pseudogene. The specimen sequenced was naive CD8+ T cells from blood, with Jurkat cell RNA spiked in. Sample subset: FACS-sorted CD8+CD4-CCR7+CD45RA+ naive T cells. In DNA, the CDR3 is TGTGCCAGCAGCAAAGTCAGCCGTCCGGGGAATATTCAGTACTTC. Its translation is CASSKVSRPGNIQYF.